Listed here are 24 T cell receptor beta chains from one sample, sequenced in a study of graft-versus-host responses after intestinal transplantation (dated by TCRdb to 2020 to 2023). The library was produced with the immunoSEQ multiplex PCR assay. TCRdb's version of the immuneACCESS table is confined to in-frame rearrangements and falls short of the full clone set. An unresolved V gene accounts for under half of the shortfall where checked; the remainder is of unknown origin. A total of 21,000 or so clones appear in this sample, 89% of them only once. The ten top clones hold about 5.1% of the sample. The specimen was PBMCs, collected roughly 65 days after intestinal transplantation. The source of these receptors is a human patient who received an intestinal transplant, so some T cells may come from the graft donor.

The chain recombines TRBV7-8 with TRBJ1-1; no clear D gene. CDR1 is SGHVS, CDR2 FQNEAQ, per germline. The CDR3 runs to 14 residues. V lost 3 bases, J lost 5 bases, and 13 bases lay in between. The CDR3 is CASSFLGGYTEAFF. DNA of the CDR3: TGTGCCAGCAGCTTCCTGGGCGGTTATACTGAAGCTTTCTTT.

V gene TRBV4-1 combines with J gene TRBJ1-2; 7 nucleotides agree with TRBD1. V lost 0 bases and J lost 0; bases outside the gene matches: 13. There are 19 residues in the CDR3. From germline, CDR1 is MGHRA and CDR2 YSYEKL. The CDR3 loop is CASSQEGTGDSLANYGYTF. CDR3 bases: TGCGCCAGCAGCCAAGAGGGAACAGGGGACTCCCTAGCTAACTATGGCTACACCTTC.

The chain is built from TRBV6-4 and TRBJ2-2, with D perhaps assigned TRBD1 or TRBD2 (5 bases each). The V and J ends lost 2 bases and 2 bases respectively, with 6 bases between them. The CDR3 runs to 14 residues. Germline CDR1 and CDR2: MRHNA and SNTAGT. The CDR3 DNA is TGTGCCAGCAGTGACCGGGACAACACCGGGGAGCTGTTTTTT. As protein: CASSDRDNTGELFF.

The rearrangement joins TRBV2 to TRBJ2-3; D remains unclear. The CDR3 contains 12 residues. Germline lookup yields CDR1 SNHLY and CDR2 FYNNEI. Trimming left V 5 bases short and J 1 base short, with 4 bases between. Here the CDR3 DNA reads TGTGCCAGCAGTCACCGCACAGATACGCAGTATTTT. This translates into CASSHRTDTQYF.

A single count supports this clone. The rearrangement uses TRBV19 and TRBJ2-7, with 11 bases identical to TRBD1. The CDR3 loop spans 14 amino acids. The V gene's germline CDR1 is LNHDA and CDR2 SQIVND (reference sequence). Trimming cost V 3 bases and J 4 bases; bases outside gene matches: 2. Here the CDR3 reads CASSMDRGRYEQYF. In DNA, the CDR3 is TGTGCCAGTAGTATGGACAGGGGGCGTTACGAGCAGTACTTC.

As regards this clone: The sample has other DNA sequences that encode this CDR3 too. The CDR3 nucleotides are TGTGCCACCAGCAGAGATATCACGGACAGGGAAGACTCACCCCTCCACTTT. It encodes CATSRDITDREDSPLHF. This chain joins TRBV15 and TRBJ1-6; 8 bases match TRBD1. The germline V gene has CDR1 LNHNV and CDR2 YYDKDF (reference sequence). V shed 0 bases, J shed 10 bases, and the junction held 11 bases outside the gene matches. CDR3 size: 17 residues.

V gene TRBV28 combines with J gene TRBJ2-3; weak D call: TRBD1 (5 bases). Germline CDR1 reads MDHEN; CDR2 reads SYDVKM. The V end lost 3 bases, the J end lost 0 bases, and 16 bases lay between the germline ends. The CDR3 consists of 17 residues. As DNA, the CDR3 is TGTGCCAGCAGTTTTCTAGGACAAGCTCTCAGCACAGATACGCAGTATTTT. As protein: CASSFLGQALSTDTQYF.

The chain is built from TRBV19 and TRBJ1-5; possible D gene TRBD1, 6 bases. This CDR3 spans 15 amino acids. Germline assignment: CDR1 LNHDA and CDR2 SQIVND (reference sequence). With 4 bases removed from V and 6 bases from J, the gap between germline ends came to 16 bases. The CDR3 loop reads CASSREPGATQPQHF. The CDR3 DNA reads TGTGCCAGTAGTAGGGAACCAGGGGCGACTCAGCCCCAGCATTTT.

This clone was counted between two and nine times. V is TRBV6-4 and J is TRBJ2-1; 13 nucleotides align to TRBD2. The CDR3 spans 16 residues. After removal of 6 bases from V and 3 bases from J, the junction contained 5 bases not matched to a gene. Germline lookup yields CDR1 MRHNA and CDR2 SNTAGT. In DNA form, the CDR3 reads TGTGCCAGCAGCCCCGGACTAGCGGGGGACTACAATGAGCAGTTCTTC. This encodes CASSPGLAGDYNEQFF.

The rearrangement joins TRBV4-3 to TRBJ2-1, with D perhaps TRBD2 (6 bases). Germline lookup yields CDR1 LGHNA and CDR2 YSLEER. The CDR3 runs 16 residues. V was cut by 2 bases and J by 2 bases, with 13 bases left in between. The CDR3 is CASSQRPAGTYNEQFF. Here the CDR3 DNA reads TGCGCCAGCAGCCAACGACCAGCGGGCACCTACAATGAGCAGTTCTTC.

The chain carries TRBV21-1 and TRBJ2-7. TRBV21-1 is a pseudogene segment. The CDR3 loop spans 14 amino acids. The CDR3, as DNA: TGTGCCAGCAGCAAAGGTGACGCCCCCTACGAGCAGTACTTC. Its protein product is CASSKGDAPYEQYF.

This clone came up once. The gene calls are TRBV19 and TRBJ2-1; 9 bases match TRBD1. The length of the CDR3 is 15 residues. V was pared by 4 bases and J by 7 bases, with 8 bases of the junction left unmatched. CDR1 is LNHDA, CDR2 SQIVND, per germline (reference sequence). CDR3 sequence (DNA): TGTGCCAGTAGTACGGGACAGGGCGGCGCAAATGAGCAGTTCTTC. Translation: CASSTGQGGANEQFF.

The chain couples TRBV5-1 to TRBJ1-3; D possibly corresponds to TRBD1 (5 bases). CDR3 length: 13 residues. Deletions cut 10 bases from V and 0 bases from J, with 11 bases between. CDR1 and CDR2 from the germline V gene are SGHRS and YFSETQ. The CDR3 coding sequence is TGCGCCGGGACCGACCACTCTGGAAACACCATATATTTT. It is translated as CAGTDHSGNTIYF.

The chain carries TRBV18 and TRBJ2-1; 8 nucleotides match TRBD2. The CDR3 loop spans 16 amino acids. The germline V gene has CDR1 KGHSH and CDR2 LQKENI. V lost 0 bases, J lost 4 bases, and 5 bases stayed unmatched. CDR3 sequence: CASSPPERGLYNEQFF. The DNA for the CDR3 is TGTGCCAGCTCACCACCGGAGCGGGGGCTTTACAATGAGCAGTTCTTC.

The chain employs TRBV11-2 and TRBJ1-4; D call uncertain. Trimming left V 2 bases short and J 3 bases short, with 4 bases between. The CDR3 spans 13 residues. Germline loops: CDR1 SGHAT, CDR2 FQNNGV. This chain's CDR3 is CASSLIANEKLFF. The CDR3 DNA reads TGTGCCAGCAGCTTAATAGCTAATGAAAAACTGTTTTTT.

The chain has TRBV7-9 and TRBJ2-7; D is perhaps TRBD2 (5 bases). Germline V gene sequence: CDR1 SEHNR, CDR2 FQNEAQ (reference sequence). The CDR3 runs 13 residues. The germline V and J ends were trimmed by 5 bases and 5 bases, with 13 bases remaining between them. CDR3 sequence: CASSVLSGDEQYF. Here the CDR3 DNA reads TGTGCCAGCAGCGTTCTTTCCGGGGACGAGCAGTACTTC.

The chain carries TRBV5-6 and TRBJ1-1; perhaps TRBD1 as D (5 bases). V lost 4 bases and J 5 bases, leaving 12 bases between the germline ends. CDR3 length: 13 amino acids. The germline CDR1 and CDR2 sequences are SGHDT and YYEEEE. The CDR3 DNA reads as TGTGCCAGCAGCCAGGGTGTCGGAACTGAAGCTTTCTTT. Translating it yields CASSQGVGTEAFF. The variable domain in full, with the rest retrieved from reference TRBV5-6 and TRBJ1-1, is DAGVTQSPTHLIKTRGQQVTLRCSPKSGHDTVSWYQQALGQGPQFIFQYYEEEERQRGNFPDRFSGHQFPNYSSELNVNALLLGDSALYLCASSQGVGTEAFFGQGTRLTVV.

The rearrangement uses TRBV4-1 and TRBJ2-7; TRBD2 matches 7 bases. CDR3 size: 19 residues. Germline-derived CDR1 and CDR2 are MGHRA and YSYEKL. J was trimmed by 3 bases and V by 0 bases; bases with no gene match: 17. CDR3 protein: CASSQDGVAGRVLVYEQYF. The CDR3, as DNA: TGCGCCAGCAGCCAAGATGGTGTAGCAGGGAGGGTTCTAGTCTACGAGCAGTACTTC.

CDR3 DNA sequence: TGTGCCAGCAGTTCCTCAGGGGATCCAGCTTTCTTT. Encoded protein: CASSSSGDPAFF. The chain is built from TRBV6-5 and TRBJ1-1, with a tentative D call TRBD1 (6 bases). In germline, CDR1 is MNHEY, CDR2 SVGAGI. The CDR3 runs to 12 residues. Trimming took 4 bases from V and 10 from J, leaving 13 bases between them.

This clone showed up just once. The chain carries TRBV19 and TRBJ2-7; D may be TRBD1 or TRBD2 (5 bases each). Deletions cut 2 bases from V and 5 bases from J, with 10 bases between. This CDR3 has 13 residues. Germline CDR1 and CDR2: LNHDA and SQIVND (reference sequence). CDR3 DNA sequence: TGTGCCAGTAGTATATGGGGGTCCCACGAGCAGTACTTC. It yields the protein CASSIWGSHEQYF.

J is TRBJ2-7 and V is TRBV12-5; D is possibly TRBD2 (5 bases). The length of the CDR3 is 13 residues. Trimming took 6 bases from V and 0 from J, leaving 9 bases between them. From germline, CDR1 is LGHNT and CDR2 FRNRAP. In DNA, the CDR3 is TGTGCTAGTGGCCCGGGGAGCTCCTACGAGCAGTACTTC. Translating it yields CASGPGSSYEQYF.

The rearrangement joins TRBV27 to TRBJ2-1; D not certain. CDR1 and CDR2 from the germline V gene are MNHEY and SMNVEV (reference sequence). V was pared by 2 bases and J by 7 bases, with 3 bases between. CDR3 length: 11 amino acids. The CDR3 spells CASSLLNEQFF. The DNA of the CDR3 is TGTGCCAGCAGTTTACTTAATGAGCAGTTCTTC.

This chain's CDR3 is CASSLGGHLTDTQYF. The CDR3 DNA reads as TGTGCCAGCAGCTTAGGTGGACATCTCACAGATACGCAGTATTTT. The genes are TRBV7-9 and TRBJ2-3, with D perhaps TRBD1 (5 bases). V was trimmed by 1 base and J by 2 bases, leaving 10 bases between them. The CDR3 contains 15 residues. Germline lookup yields CDR1 SEHNR and CDR2 FQNEAQ (reference sequence).

The chain carries TRBV7-2 and TRBJ2-7; 8 positions match TRBD1. Trimming removed 5 bases from V and 1 base from J; junction bases left unmatched: 7. This CDR3 spans 15 amino acids. Looked up from germline, CDR1 is SGHTA and CDR2 is FQGNSA. CDR3 region: CASSVLTGGSYEQYF. CDR3 sequence (DNA): TGTGCCAGCAGCGTCCTTACAGGGGGTTCCTACGAGCAGTACTTC.